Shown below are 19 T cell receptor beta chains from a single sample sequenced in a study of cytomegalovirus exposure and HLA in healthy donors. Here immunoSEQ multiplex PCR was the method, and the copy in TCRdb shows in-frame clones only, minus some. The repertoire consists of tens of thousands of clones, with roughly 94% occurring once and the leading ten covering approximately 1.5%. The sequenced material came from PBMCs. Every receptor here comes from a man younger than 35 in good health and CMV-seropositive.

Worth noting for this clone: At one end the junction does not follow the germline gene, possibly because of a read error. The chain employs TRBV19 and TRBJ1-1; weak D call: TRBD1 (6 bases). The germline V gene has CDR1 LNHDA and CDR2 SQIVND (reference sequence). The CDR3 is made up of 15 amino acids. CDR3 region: CASSADRLGNPEAFF. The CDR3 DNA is TGTGCCAGTAGTGCTGACAGGTTGGGGAACCCTGAAGCTTTCTTT.

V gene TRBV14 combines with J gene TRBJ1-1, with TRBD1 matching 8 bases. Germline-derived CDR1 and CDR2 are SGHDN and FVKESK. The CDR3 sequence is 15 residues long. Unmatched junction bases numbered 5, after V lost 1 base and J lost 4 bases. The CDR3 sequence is CASSQGGQGVTEAFF. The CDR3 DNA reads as TGTGCCAGCAGCCAAGGTGGACAGGGAGTCACTGAAGCTTTCTTT.

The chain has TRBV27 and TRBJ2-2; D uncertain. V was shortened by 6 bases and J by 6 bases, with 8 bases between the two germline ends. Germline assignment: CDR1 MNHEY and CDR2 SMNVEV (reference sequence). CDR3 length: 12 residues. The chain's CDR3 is CASSHSSGELFF. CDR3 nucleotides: TGTGCCAGCAGCCACAGTTCCGGGGAGCTGTTTTTT.

In DNA form, the CDR3 reads TGCGCCAGCAGCCTCTCCCCAGGGTACGATACTGAAGCTTTCTTT. Translation: CASSLSPGYDTEAFF. The chain carries TRBV5-1 and TRBJ1-1; tentatively, D is TRBD1 (5 bases). The CDR3 loop spans 15 amino acids. V shed 4 bases and J shed 5 bases, with 18 bases lying between them. CDR1 and CDR2 (germline): SGHRS, YFSETQ.

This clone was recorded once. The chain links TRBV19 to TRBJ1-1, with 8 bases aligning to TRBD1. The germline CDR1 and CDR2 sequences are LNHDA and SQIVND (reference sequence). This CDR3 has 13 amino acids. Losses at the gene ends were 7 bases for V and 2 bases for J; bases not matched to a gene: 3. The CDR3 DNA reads TGTGCCAGTAAAACAGGGGGAAACACTGAAGCTTTCTTT. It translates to CASKTGGNTEAFF.

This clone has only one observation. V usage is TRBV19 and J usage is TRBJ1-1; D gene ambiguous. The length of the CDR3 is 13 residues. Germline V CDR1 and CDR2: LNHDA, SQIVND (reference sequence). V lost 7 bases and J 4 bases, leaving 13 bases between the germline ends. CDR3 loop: CASIKLGGTEAFF. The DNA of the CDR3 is TGTGCCAGTATAAAACTAGGCGGCACTGAAGCTTTCTTT.

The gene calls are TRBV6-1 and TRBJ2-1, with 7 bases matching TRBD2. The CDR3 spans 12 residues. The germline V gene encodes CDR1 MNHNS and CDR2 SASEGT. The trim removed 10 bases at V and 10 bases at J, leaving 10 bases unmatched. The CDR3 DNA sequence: TGTGCCACGGGGAGGGGAGCGGGAGAGCAGTTCTTC. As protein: CATGRGAGEQFF.

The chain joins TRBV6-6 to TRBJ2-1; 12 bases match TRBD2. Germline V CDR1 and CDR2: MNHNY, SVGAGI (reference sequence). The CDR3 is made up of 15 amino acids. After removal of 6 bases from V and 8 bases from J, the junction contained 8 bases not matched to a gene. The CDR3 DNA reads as TGTGCCAGCAGCCCTTCTAGCGGGGGGGCCCATGAGCAGTTCTTC. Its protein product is CASSPSSGGAHEQFF.

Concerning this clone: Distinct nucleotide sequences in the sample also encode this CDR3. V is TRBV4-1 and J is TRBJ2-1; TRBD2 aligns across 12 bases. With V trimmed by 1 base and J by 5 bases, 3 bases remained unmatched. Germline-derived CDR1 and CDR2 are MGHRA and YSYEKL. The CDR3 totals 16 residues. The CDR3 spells CASSQAGLAGNNEQFF. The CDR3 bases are TGCGCCAGCAGCCAAGCTGGACTAGCGGGGAACAATGAGCAGTTCTTC.

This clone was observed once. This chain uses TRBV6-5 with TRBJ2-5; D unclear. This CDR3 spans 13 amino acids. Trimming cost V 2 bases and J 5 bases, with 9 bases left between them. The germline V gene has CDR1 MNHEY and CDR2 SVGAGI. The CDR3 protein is CASSYTHGETQYF. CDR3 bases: TGTGCCAGCAGTTACACTCACGGGGAGACCCAGTACTTC.

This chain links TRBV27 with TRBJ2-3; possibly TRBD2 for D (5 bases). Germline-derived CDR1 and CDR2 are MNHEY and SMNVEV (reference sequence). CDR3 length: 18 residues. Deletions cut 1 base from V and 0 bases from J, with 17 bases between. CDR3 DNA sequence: TGTGCCAGCAGTTTATATCCCCGTGGAAGGGAGAGCACAGATACGCAGTATTTT. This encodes CASSLYPRGRESTDTQYF.

The chain's CDR3 is CASSNWDRGYDEQYF. In DNA, the CDR3 is TGTGCCAGCAGCAATTGGGACAGGGGTTACGACGAGCAGTACTTC. The rearrangement uses TRBV21-1 and TRBJ2-7; the table calls TRBD1, which could not be checked here. TRBV21-1 is termed a pseudogene. The CDR3 totals 15 residues.

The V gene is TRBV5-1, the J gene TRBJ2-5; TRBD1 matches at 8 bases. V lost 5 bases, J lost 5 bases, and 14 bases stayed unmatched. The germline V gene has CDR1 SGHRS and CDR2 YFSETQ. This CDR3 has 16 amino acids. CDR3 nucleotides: TGCGCCAGCAGAGACGGGGCAGGGGGCGCAGGGGAGACCCAGTACTTC. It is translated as CASRDGAGGAGETQYF.

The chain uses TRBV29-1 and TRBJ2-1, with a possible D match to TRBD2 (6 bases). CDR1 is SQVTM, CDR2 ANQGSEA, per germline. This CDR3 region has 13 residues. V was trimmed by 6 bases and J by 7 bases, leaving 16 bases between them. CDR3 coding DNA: TGCAGCGTCCTAAGGGACTTAAGGAATGAGCAGTTCTTC. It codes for CSVLRDLRNEQFF.

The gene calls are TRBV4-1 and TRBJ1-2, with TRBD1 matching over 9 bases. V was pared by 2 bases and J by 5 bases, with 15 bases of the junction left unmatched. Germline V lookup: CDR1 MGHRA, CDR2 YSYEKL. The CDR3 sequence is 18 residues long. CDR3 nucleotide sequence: TGCGCCAGCAGCCAAAATTGGGGGACAGGGTCGGATAGGTATGGCTACACCTTC. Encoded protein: CASSQNWGTGSDRYGYTF.

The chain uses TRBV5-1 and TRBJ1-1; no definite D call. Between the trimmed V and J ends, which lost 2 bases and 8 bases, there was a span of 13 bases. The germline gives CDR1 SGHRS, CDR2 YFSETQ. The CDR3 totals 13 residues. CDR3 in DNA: TGCGCCAGCAGCTTTCTCGGGGTAGGGGAAGCTTTCTTT. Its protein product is CASSFLGVGEAFF.

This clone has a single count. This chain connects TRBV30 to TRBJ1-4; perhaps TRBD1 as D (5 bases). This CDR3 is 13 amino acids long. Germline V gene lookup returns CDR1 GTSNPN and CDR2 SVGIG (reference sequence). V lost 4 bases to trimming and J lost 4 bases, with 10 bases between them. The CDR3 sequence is CAWTRQLNEKLFF. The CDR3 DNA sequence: TGTGCCTGGACCCGACAGCTTAATGAAAAACTGTTTTTT.

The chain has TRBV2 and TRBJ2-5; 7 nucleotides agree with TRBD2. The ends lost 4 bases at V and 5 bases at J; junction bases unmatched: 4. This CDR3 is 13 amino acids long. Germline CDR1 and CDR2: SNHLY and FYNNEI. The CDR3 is CASSGEGPETQYF. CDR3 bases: TGTGCCAGCAGTGGGGAGGGCCCGGAGACCCAGTACTTC.

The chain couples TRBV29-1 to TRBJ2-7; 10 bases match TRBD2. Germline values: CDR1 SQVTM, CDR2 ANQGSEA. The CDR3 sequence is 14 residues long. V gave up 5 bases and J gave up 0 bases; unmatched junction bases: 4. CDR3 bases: TGCAGCGTTCTAGCGGGGGTCAACTCCTACGAGCAGTACTTC. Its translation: CSVLAGVNSYEQYF.